A selection of T cell receptor beta chains follows, all from one sample in a study of cytomegalovirus exposure and HLA in healthy donors. Only in-frame clones appear in the TCRdb table, and some are missing; sequencing was by immunoSEQ multiplex PCR. The sample has about 76,000 clones; around 94% are singletons. Sequencing was performed on PBMCs. All receptors come from a woman aged 18-29 years in good health and CMV-seronegative. CDR3s include the opening cysteine and the closing phenylalanine or tryptophan. Each record gives: V gene, J gene, clone size, D gene, CDR3 protein, CDR3 DNA. A D gene is named only where the DNA matches it firmly. The size entry is marked missing in some rows and otherwise reads once, few, many or a size class.

V: TRBV5-1; J: TRBJ2-3; size: NA; D: NA; CDR3: CASSLVVGGTDTQYF; DNA: TGCGCCAGCAGCTTGGTTGTCGGGGGTACAGATACGCAGTATTTT
V: TRBV6-1; J: TRBJ2-7; size: once; D: TRBD1; CDR3: CASSVTGASSYEQYF; DNA: TGTGCCAGCAGTGTCACAGGGGCTAGCTCCTACGAGCAGTACTTC
V: TRBV6-6; J: TRBJ2-1; size: NA; D: TRBD2; CDR3: CASGIGGFHPYEQFF; DNA: TGTGCCAGCGGGATCGGGGGGTTTCATCCCTACGAGCAGTTCTTC
V: TRBV5-4; J: TRBJ2-7; size: NA; D: TRBD1; CDR3: CASSFSGTGLYEQYF; DNA: TGTGCCAGCAGCTTCTCCGGGACAGGCCTCTACGAGCAGTACTTC
V: TRBV6-1; J: TRBJ1-6; size: few; D: NA; CDR3: CASSPGEENSPLHF; DNA: TGTGCCAGCAGTCCGGGGGAGGAAAATTCACCCCTCCACTTT
V: TRBV28; J: TRBJ1-1; size: NA; D: NA; CDR3: CASSFVSTEAFF; DNA: TGTGCCAGCAGTTTCGTTTCCACTGAAGCTTTCTTT
V: TRBV5-1; J: TRBJ2-3; size: few; D: TRBD2; CDR3: CASSLGSTLAGGADTQYF; DNA: TGCGCCAGCAGCTTGGGGTCAACACTAGCGGGGGGGGCAGATACGCAGTATTTT
V: TRBV5-8; J: TRBJ1-4; size: NA; D: NA; CDR3: CASSFRAAREKLFF; DNA: TGTGCCAGCAGCTTTCGTGCGGCCCGTGAAAAACTGTTTTTT
V: TRBV30; J: TRBJ2-2; size: NA; D: NA; CDR3: CAWSPSWSRITGELFF; DNA: TGTGCCTGGAGTCCGTCGTGGAGTAGGATCACCGGGGAGCTGTTTTTT
V: TRBV27; J: TRBJ1-5; size: NA; D: NA; CDR3: CASSPTGIYQPQHF; DNA: TGTGCCAGCAGCCCAACAGGGATTTATCAGCCCCAGCATTTT
V: TRBV6-1; J: TRBJ1-5; size: NA; D: NA; CDR3: CASGASNQPQHF; DNA: TGTGCCAGCGGGGCAAGCAATCAGCCCCAGCATTTT
V: TRBV5-4; J: TRBJ1-5; size: once; D: NA; CDR3: CASGRQDRSNQPQHF; DNA: TGTGCCAGCGGACGTCAAGACAGGAGCAATCAGCCCCAGCATTTT
V: TRBV7-9; J: TRBJ2-1; size: NA; D: TRBD1; CDR3: CASTLDRGNNEQFF; DNA: TGTGCCAGCACCCTAGACAGGGGGAACAATGAGCAGTTCTTC
V: TRBV15; J: TRBJ1-6; size: NA; D: TRBD1; CDR3: CATSREGGQAGSPLHF; DNA: TGTGCCACCAGCAGAGAAGGAGGACAGGCCGGATCACCCCTCCACTTT
V: TRBV28; J: TRBJ1-3; size: once; D: NA; CDR3: CASSQDSSGNTIYF; DNA: TGTGCCAGCAGTCAGGACAGCTCTGGAAACACCATATATTTT
V: TRBV5-1; J: TRBJ1-5; size: NA; D: TRBD1; CDR3: CASSLGTGGQPQHF; DNA: TGCGCCAGCAGCTTGGGGACAGGGGGCCAGCCCCAGCATTTT
V: TRBV28; J: TRBJ2-1; size: NA; D: NA; CDR3: CASSRQVGSYNEQFF; DNA: TGTGCCAGCAGCCGACAAGTCGGTTCCTACAATGAGCAGTTCTTC
V: TRBV10-3; J: TRBJ2-7; size: NA; D: NA; CDR3: CAISGAGQSSYEQYF; DNA: TGTGCCATCAGTGGGGCGGGACAGAGCTCCTACGAGCAGTACTTC
V: TRBV5-1; J: TRBJ2-5; size: NA; D: TRBD1; CDR3: CASSWADRGQETQYF; DNA: TGCGCCAGCAGCTGGGCTGACAGGGGGCAAGAGACCCAGTACTTC
V: TRBV6-4; J: TRBJ2-3; size: NA; D: NA; CDR3: CASRLQGNTDTQYF; DNA: TGTGCCAGCAGATTACAGGGAAACACAGATACGCAGTATTTT
V: TRBV6-5; J: TRBJ1-2; size: NA; D: NA; CDR3: CASSYTGSVYGYTF; DNA: TGTGCCAGCAGTTACACAGGGTCGGTCTATGGCTACACCTTC
V: TRBV7-2; J: TRBJ1-2; size: NA; D: NA; CDR3: CASSFTGNYGYTF; DNA: TGTGCCAGCAGCTTCACAGGGAACTATGGCTACACCTTC
V: TRBV28; J: TRBJ2-1; size: NA; D: NA; CDR3: CASSPSTGRIFYNEQFF; DNA: TGTGCCAGCAGTCCCTCGACAGGAAGGATCTTCTACAATGAGCAGTTCTTC
V: TRBV7-9; J: TRBJ2-5; size: NA; D: TRBD1; CDR3: CASSPGQGKETQYF; DNA: TGTGCCAGCAGCCCGGGACAGGGTAAAGAGACCCAGTACTTC
V: TRBV6-5; J: TRBJ1-1; size: NA; D: TRBD1; CDR3: CASSPGTATAEAFF; DNA: TGTGCCAGCAGTCCAGGGACAGCAACAGCTGAAGCTTTCTTT
V: TRBV15; J: TRBJ1-5; size: NA; D: NA; CDR3: CATSRDSGRRNQPQHF; DNA: TGTGCCACCAGCAGAGATTCTGGCCGGAGGAATCAGCCCCAGCATTTT
V: TRBV7-2; J: TRBJ2-1; size: NA; D: NA; CDR3: CASSDLGQGPYNEQFF; DNA: TGTGCCAGCAGCGACTTGGGGCAGGGCCCCTACAATGAGCAGTTCTTC
V: TRBV27; J: TRBJ1-2; size: NA; D: NA; CDR3: CASSKQPNYGYTF; DNA: TGTGCCAGCAGTAAACAACCGAACTATGGCTACACCTTC
V: TRBV28; J: TRBJ2-5; size: NA; D: NA; CDR3: CASSFSIGSQETQYF; DNA: TGTGCCAGCAGTTTCTCTATTGGGAGTCAAGAGACCCAGTACTTC
V: TRBV7-2; J: TRBJ2-1; size: NA; D: TRBD1; CDR3: CASSSDRGVNEQFF; DNA: TGTGCCAGCAGCTCGGACAGGGGGGTCAATGAGCAGTTCTTC
V: TRBV27; J: TRBJ1-6; size: NA; D: NA; CDR3: CASNPGSRNSPLHF; DNA: TGTGCCTCAAACCCCGGGAGCCGTAATTCACCCCTCCACTTT
V: TRBV18; J: TRBJ2-2; size: once; D: TRBD1; CDR3: CASSRLQGTGGTGELFF; DNA: TGTGCCAGCTCAAGACTGCAAGGGACAGGGGGTACCGGGGAGCTGTTTTTT
V: TRBV28; J: TRBJ2-3; size: NA; D: NA; CDR3: CASSLRGISTDTQYF; DNA: TGTGCCAGCAGCCTCCGGGGGATTAGCACAGATACGCAGTATTTT
V: TRBV7-2; J: TRBJ1-3; size: NA; D: TRBD1; CDR3: CASSLAGTGDPLTGNTIYF; DNA: TGTGCCAGCAGCTTAGCCGGGACAGGGGATCCCTTAACTGGAAACACCATATATTTT
V: TRBV9; J: TRBJ2-1; size: once; D: NA; CDR3: CASSVGSGAYNEQFF; DNA: TGTGCCAGCAGCGTAGGTTCAGGGGCCTACAATGAGCAGTTCTTC
V: TRBV2; J: TRBJ1-2; size: NA; D: NA; CDR3: CASSESPYGYTF; DNA: TGTGCCAGCAGTGAAAGCCCGTATGGCTACACCTTC
V: TRBV6-4; J: TRBJ2-2; size: NA; D: NA; CDR3: CASSAGLPGELFF; DNA: TGTGCCAGCAGCGCAGGGTTGCCCGGGGAGCTGTTTTTT
V: TRBV14; J: TRBJ2-7; size: NA; D: TRBD2; CDR3: CASSPRRAGTRFTEQYF; DNA: TGTGCCAGCAGCCCCAGGCGAGCGGGGACTAGATTTACCGAGCAGTACTTC
V: TRBV6-1; J: TRBJ1-5; size: NA; D: TRBD1; CDR3: CASCPGTGYQPQHF; DNA: TGTGCCAGCTGCCCCGGGACAGGGTATCAGCCCCAGCATTTT
V: TRBV28; J: TRBJ2-7; size: once; D: NA; CDR3: CASRTGSTYEQYF; DNA: TGTGCCAGCAGAACCGGGTCCACCTACGAGCAGTACTTC
V: TRBV7-6; J: TRBJ1-6; size: NA; D: NA; CDR3: CASSLALYNSPLHF; DNA: TGTGCCAGCAGCTTAGCCCTGTATAATTCACCCCTCCACTTT
V: TRBV6-6; J: TRBJ1-2; size: NA; D: TRBD1; CDR3: CASWDSWEYGYTF; DNA: TGTGCCAGTTGGGACAGTTGGGAGTATGGCTACACCTTC
V: TRBV9; J: TRBJ2-7; size: few; D: TRBD2; CDR3: CASSVAGGGLEQYF; DNA: TGTGCCAGCAGCGTAGCCGGCGGGGGGCTGGAGCAGTACTTC
V: TRBV5-6; J: TRBJ1-5; size: NA; D: NA; CDR3: CASSVRGYSNQPQHF; DNA: TGTGCCAGCAGCGTCAGGGGTTATAGCAATCAGCCCCAGCATTTT
V: TRBV11-2; J: TRBJ1-6; size: once; D: NA; CDR3: CASSLGPRGADNSPLHF; DNA: TGTGCCAGCAGCTTAGGCCCCAGGGGAGCGGACAATTCACCCCTCCACTTT
V: TRBV5-4; J: TRBJ1-6; size: NA; D: NA; CDR3: CASSHGDYSPLHF; DNA: TGTGCCAGCAGCCACGGGGACTATTCACCCCTCCACTTT
V: TRBV30; J: TRBJ2-2; size: NA; D: NA; CDR3: CAFGGGPGELFF; DNA: TGTGCCTTCGGAGGCGGCCCCGGGGAGCTGTTTTTT
V: TRBV4-1; J: TRBJ2-5; size: NA; D: NA; CDR3: CASSQEQGIQETQYF; DNA: TGCGCCAGCAGCCAAGAGCAGGGAATCCAAGAGACCCAGTACTTC
V: TRBV7-2; J: TRBJ1-1; size: NA; D: TRBD1; CDR3: CASSTGTGIKAFF; DNA: TGTGCCAGCAGTACCGGGACAGGGATTAAAGCTTTCTTT
V: TRBV28; J: TRBJ1-2; size: NA; D: TRBD1; CDR3: CASRGRGRTYGYTF; DNA: TGTGCCAGCAGGGGTAGGGGGCGCACCTATGGCTACACCTTC
V: TRBV4-2; J: TRBJ1-2; size: NA; D: NA; CDR3: CASSQLRGRDGYTF; DNA: TGTGCCAGCAGCCAACTAAGGGGGAGGGATGGCTACACCTTC
V: TRBV2; J: TRBJ1-6; size: NA; D: TRBD1; CDR3: CASSDAGPGGSPLHF; DNA: TGTGCCAGCAGTGATGCGGGGCCAGGGGGGTCACCCCTCCACTTT
V: TRBV27; J: TRBJ2-2; size: NA; D: NA; CDR3: CASSLVQSTGELFF; DNA: TGTGCCAGCAGTTTGGTGCAGTCAACCGGGGAGCTGTTTTTT
V: TRBV7-3; J: TRBJ2-1; size: NA; D: NA; CDR3: CASSPPGLDDEQFF; DNA: TGTGCCAGCAGCCCACCAGGGTTGGACGATGAGCAGTTCTTC
V: TRBV5-6; J: TRBJ2-7; size: NA; D: NA; CDR3: CASSLGVYEQYF; DNA: TGTGCCAGCAGCCTGGGAGTCTACGAGCAGTACTTC
V: TRBV2; J: TRBJ2-3; size: NA; D: NA; CDR3: CASSAQGLQTDTQYF; DNA: TGTGCCAGCAGTGCCCAGGGGCTACAGACAGATACGCAGTATTTT
V: TRBV9; J: TRBJ2-2; size: NA; D: NA; CDR3: CASSDTGTLHGGELFF; DNA: TGTGCCAGCAGCGACACCGGGACTCTACATGGCGGGGAGCTGTTTTTT
V: TRBV18; J: TRBJ1-2; size: NA; D: NA; CDR3: CASSLRDGDHGYTF; DNA: TGTGCCAGCTCATTGCGGGACGGAGACCATGGCTACACCTTC
V: TRBV9; J: TRBJ2-7; size: NA; D: NA; CDR3: CASSAGAGRGTTYEQYF; DNA: TGTGCCAGCAGCGCGGGAGCAGGGAGAGGGACGACCTACGAGCAGTACTTC
V: TRBV7-8; J: TRBJ1-1; size: once; D: NA; CDR3: CASSLRVYQGRSMNTEAFF; DNA: TGTGCCAGCAGCTTACGAGTCTACCAGGGCCGATCTATGAACACTGAAGCTTTCTTT